A single sample gave rise to the 11 T cell receptor beta chains below, sequenced in a study of shared clonotypes between healthy human individuals. TCRdb keeps only in-frame clones here, not all; method: immunoSEQ multiplex PCR. The sample includes about 2 million clones, 85% to 95% of them seen just once. CD45RO-negative, CCR7-selected cells formed the naive CD8 fraction, which excluded terminally differentiated effector memory CD45RA+ cells. Specimen: naive CD8+ T cells sorted from blood. The receptor source for this set is a man aged 18 to 35 in good health.

This clone was observed a few times. The chain has TRBV2 and TRBJ1-6; D ambiguous. There are 14 residues in the CDR3. Trimming left V 6 bases short and J 4 bases short, with 10 bases between. Germline V gene sequence: CDR1 SNHLY, CDR2 FYNNEI. CDR3 residues: CASSPGGYNSPLHF. DNA of the CDR3: TGTGCCAGCAGCCCGGGTGGATATAATTCACCCCTCCACTTT. Combining the CDR3 with reference TRBV2 and TRBJ1-6 gives the whole variable domain EPEVTQTPSHQVTQMGQEVILRCVPISNHLYFYWYRQILGQKVEFLVSFYNNEISEKSEIFDDQFSVERPDGSNFTLKIRSTKLEDSAMYFCASSPGGYNSPLHFGNGTRLTVT.

The CDR3 here is CASMRGHAYEQYF. The CDR3 region has the DNA TGTGCCAGCATGCGGGGGCACGCGTACGAGCAGTACTTC. The V and J genes are TRBV2 and TRBJ2-7, with D possibly matching TRBD2 (7 bases). Germline CDR1 reads SNHLY; CDR2 reads FYNNEI. V was cut by 7 bases and J by 4 bases, with 14 bases left in between. CDR3 size: 13 residues.

The J gene is TRBJ2-3, the V gene TRBV6-5; TRBD2 is a possible D gene (6 bases). Germline V gene lookup returns CDR1 MNHEY and CDR2 SVGAGI. This CDR3 comprises 15 residues. Between the trimmed V and J ends, which lost 3 bases and 2 bases, there was a span of 12 bases. CDR3 in DNA: TGTGCCAGCAGTTATGGCTGGGGACTCACAGATACGCAGTATTTT. This sequence encodes CASSYGWGLTDTQYF.

The rearrangement uses TRBV7-9 and TRBJ2-7, with 10 bases matching TRBD1. Trimming at V came to 6 bases and at J to 0 bases, leaving 5 bases not matched to a gene. The CDR3 covers 15 residues. CDR1 is SEHNR, CDR2 FQNEAQ, per germline (reference sequence). DNA of the CDR3: TGTGCCAGCAGGGATGGGACAGGGGTCTCCTACGAGCAGTACTTC. Translation gives CASRDGTGVSYEQYF.

The gene calls are TRBV27 and TRBJ2-1; 7 nucleotides match TRBD2. The CDR3 spans 13 residues. The ends lost 3 bases at V and 8 bases at J; junction bases unmatched: 4. Germline V gives CDR1 MNHEY, CDR2 SMNVEV (reference sequence). CDR3 DNA sequence: TGTGCCAGCAGTTTTCTGGCGGGAGATGAGCAGTTCTTC. Translating gives CASSFLAGDEQFF.

This sequence joins TRBV6-5 and TRBJ2-4, with a tentative D call TRBD1 (6 bases). The CDR3 spans 15 residues. The germline V gene has CDR1 MNHEY and CDR2 SVGAGI. With 3 bases removed from V and 2 bases from J, the gap between germline ends came to 11 bases. Written as DNA, the CDR3 is TGTGCCAGCAGTTATGGGCAGGGGCCCAAAAACATTCAGTACTTC. As protein: CASSYGQGPKNIQYF.

The chain has TRBV7-2 and TRBJ2-4; unclear D gene. Germline V gene sequence: CDR1 SGHTA, CDR2 FQGNSA. CDR3 length: 12 amino acids. V shed 1 base and J shed 11 bases, with 9 bases lying between them. For the CDR3, the DNA is TGTGCCAGCAGCTTAGTCGGCGGATTTCAGTACTTC. Translated: CASSLVGGFQYF.

This chain uses TRBV25-1 with TRBJ1-6; D is undetermined. This CDR3 contains 13 residues. V was clipped by 8 bases and J by 4 bases, with 9 bases between them. Germline V gives CDR1 MGHDK, CDR2 SYGVNS. CDR3 DNA: TGTGCCAGCTCTGGACGGTATAATTCACCCCTCCACTTT. Its translation: CASSGRYNSPLHF.

This clone was counted a single time. This same CDR3 is encoded by further DNA sequences in the sample. This sequence joins TRBV11-2 and TRBJ2-7, with D unresolved. The germline CDR1 and CDR2 sequences are SGHAT and FQNNGV. V lost 4 bases and J lost 0, with 4 bases in between. The CDR3 length is 12 residues. CDR3 sequence reads: CASSSDSYEQYF. The CDR3 DNA is TGTGCCAGCAGCTCCGACTCCTACGAGCAGTACTTC.

This chain joins TRBV13 and TRBJ1-3; TRBD1 matches 9 bases. From germline, CDR1 is PRHDT and CDR2 FYEKMQ (reference sequence). The CDR3 runs to 18 residues. Trimming removed 4 bases from V and 2 bases from J; junction bases left unmatched: 12. The CDR3 is CASSWGQGAGLAGNTIYF. CDR3 DNA: TGTGCCAGCAGCTGGGGACAGGGAGCGGGTCTAGCTGGAAACACCATATATTTT.

The chain links TRBV27 to TRBJ2-7; D remains unclear. Germline-derived CDR1 and CDR2 are MNHEY and SMNVEV (reference sequence). Between the trimmed V and J ends, which lost 5 bases and 0 bases, there was a span of 14 bases. The CDR3 is 15 amino acids. Written as DNA, the CDR3 is TGTGCCAGCAGTGCCGCAGGACGTGACTCCTACGAGCAGTACTTC. Its translation is CASSAAGRDSYEQYF.